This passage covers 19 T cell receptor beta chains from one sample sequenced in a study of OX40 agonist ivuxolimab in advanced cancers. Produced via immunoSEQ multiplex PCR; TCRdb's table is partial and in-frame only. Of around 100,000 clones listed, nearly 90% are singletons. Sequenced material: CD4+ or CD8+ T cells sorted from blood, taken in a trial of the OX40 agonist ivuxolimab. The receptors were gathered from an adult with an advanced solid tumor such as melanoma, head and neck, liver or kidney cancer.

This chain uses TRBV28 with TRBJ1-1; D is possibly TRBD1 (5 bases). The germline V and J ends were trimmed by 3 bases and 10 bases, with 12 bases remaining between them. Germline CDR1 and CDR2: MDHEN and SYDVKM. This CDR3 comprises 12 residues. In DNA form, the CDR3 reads TGTGCCAGCAGTTTTAATCTCGGGGGAGCTTTCTTT. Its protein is CASSFNLGGAFF.

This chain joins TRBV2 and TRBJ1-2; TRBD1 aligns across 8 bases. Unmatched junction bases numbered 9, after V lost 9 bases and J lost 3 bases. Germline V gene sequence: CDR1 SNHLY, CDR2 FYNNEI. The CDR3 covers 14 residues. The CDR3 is CARDRGAQHYGYTF. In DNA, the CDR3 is TGTGCCAGAGACAGGGGCGCGCAGCACTATGGCTACACCTTC.

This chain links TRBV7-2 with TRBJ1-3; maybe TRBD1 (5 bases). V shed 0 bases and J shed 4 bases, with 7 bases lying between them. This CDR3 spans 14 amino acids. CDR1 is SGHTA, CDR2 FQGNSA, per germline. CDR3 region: CASSLAGVGNTIYF. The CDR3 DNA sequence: TGTGCCAGCAGCTTAGCAGGGGTCGGAAACACCATATATTTT.

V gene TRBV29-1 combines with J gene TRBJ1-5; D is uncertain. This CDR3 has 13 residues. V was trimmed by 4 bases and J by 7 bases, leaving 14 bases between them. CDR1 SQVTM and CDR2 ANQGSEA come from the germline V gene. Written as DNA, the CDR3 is TGCAGCGTTGCCCATTTGGCAGGACAGCCCCAGCATTTT. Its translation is CSVAHLAGQPQHF. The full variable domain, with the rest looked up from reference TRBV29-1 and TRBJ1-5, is SAVISQKPSRDICQRGTSLTIQCQVDSQVTMMFWYRQQPGQSLTLIATANQGSEATYESGFVIDKFPISRPNLTFSTLTVSNMSPEDSSIYLCSVAHLAGQPQHFGDGTRLSIL.

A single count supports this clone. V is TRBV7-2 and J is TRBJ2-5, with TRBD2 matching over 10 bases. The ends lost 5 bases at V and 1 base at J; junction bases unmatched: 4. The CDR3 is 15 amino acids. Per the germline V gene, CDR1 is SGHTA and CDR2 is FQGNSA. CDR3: CASSLQRGGQETQYF. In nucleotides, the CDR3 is TGTGCCAGCAGCCTCCAGCGGGGGGGCCAAGAGACCCAGTACTTC.

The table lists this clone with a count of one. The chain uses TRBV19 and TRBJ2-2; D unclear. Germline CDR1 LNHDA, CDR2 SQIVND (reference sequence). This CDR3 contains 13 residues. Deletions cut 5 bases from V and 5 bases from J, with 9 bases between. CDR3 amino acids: CASSQDGTGELFF. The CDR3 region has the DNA TGTGCCAGTAGTCAGGATGGGACCGGGGAGCTGTTTTTT.

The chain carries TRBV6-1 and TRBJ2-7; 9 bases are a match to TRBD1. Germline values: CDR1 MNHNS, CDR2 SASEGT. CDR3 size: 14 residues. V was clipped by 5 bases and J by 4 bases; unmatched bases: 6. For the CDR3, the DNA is TGTGCCAGCAGTAGGACAGGGGTGGGGTACGAGCAGTACTTC. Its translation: CASSRTGVGYEQYF.

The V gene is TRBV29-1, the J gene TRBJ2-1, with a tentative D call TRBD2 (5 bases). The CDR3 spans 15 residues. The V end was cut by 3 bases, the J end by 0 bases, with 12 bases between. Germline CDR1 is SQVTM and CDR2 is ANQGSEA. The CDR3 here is CSVEGGSLSYNEQFF. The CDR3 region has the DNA TGCAGCGTTGAGGGTGGGAGCCTCTCCTACAATGAGCAGTTCTTC.

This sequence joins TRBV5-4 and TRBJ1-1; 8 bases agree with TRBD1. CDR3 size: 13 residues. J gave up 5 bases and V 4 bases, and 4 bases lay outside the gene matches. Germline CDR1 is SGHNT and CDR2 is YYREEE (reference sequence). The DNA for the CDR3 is TGTGCCAGCAGCGAGGGACAGGTAACTGAAGCTTTCTTT. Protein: CASSEGQVTEAFF.

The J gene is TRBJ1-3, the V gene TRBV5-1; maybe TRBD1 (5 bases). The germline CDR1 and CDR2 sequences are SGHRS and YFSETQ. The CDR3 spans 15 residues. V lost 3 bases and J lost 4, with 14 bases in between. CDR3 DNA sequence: TGCGCCAGCAGCTCTTCGGGGGGTTCGGGAAACACCATATATTTT. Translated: CASSSSGGSGNTIYF.

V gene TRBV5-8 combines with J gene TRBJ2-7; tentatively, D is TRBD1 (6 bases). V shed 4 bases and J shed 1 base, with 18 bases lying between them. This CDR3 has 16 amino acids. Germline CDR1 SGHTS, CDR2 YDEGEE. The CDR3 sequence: CASSAILDRYSYEQYF. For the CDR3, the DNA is TGTGCCAGCAGCGCTATCTTAGACAGGTATTCCTACGAGCAGTACTTC. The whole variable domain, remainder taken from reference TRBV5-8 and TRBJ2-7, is EAGVTQSPTHLIKTRGQQATLRCSPISGHTSVYWYQQALGLGLQFLLWYDEGEERNRGNFPPRFSGRQFPNYSSELNVNALELEDSALYLCASSAILDRYSYEQYFGPGTRLTVT.

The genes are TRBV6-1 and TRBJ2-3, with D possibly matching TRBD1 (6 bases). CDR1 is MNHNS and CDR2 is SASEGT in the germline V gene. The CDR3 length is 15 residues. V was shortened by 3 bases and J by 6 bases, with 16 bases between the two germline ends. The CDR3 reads CASSDFYRAVDTQYF. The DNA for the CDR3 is TGTGCCAGCAGTGACTTTTACAGGGCGGTGGATACGCAGTATTTT.

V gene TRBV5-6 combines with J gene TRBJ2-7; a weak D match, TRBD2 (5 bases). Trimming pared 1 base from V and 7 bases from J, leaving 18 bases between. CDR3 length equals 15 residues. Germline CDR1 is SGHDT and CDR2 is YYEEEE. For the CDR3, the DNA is TGTGCCAGCAGCTTGCTTGCTAGCTCAAGAGGGGAGCAGTACTTC. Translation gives CASSLLASSRGEQYF.

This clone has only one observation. CDR3 sequence (DNA): TGTGCCTGGAGTCCTGGCACAGATACGCAGTATTTT. Its translation: CAWSPGTDTQYF. The chain links TRBV30 to TRBJ2-3; D unresolved. The CDR3 loop spans 12 amino acids. V lost 2 bases and J lost 1, with 4 bases in between. The germline gives CDR1 GTSNPN, CDR2 SVGIG (reference sequence).

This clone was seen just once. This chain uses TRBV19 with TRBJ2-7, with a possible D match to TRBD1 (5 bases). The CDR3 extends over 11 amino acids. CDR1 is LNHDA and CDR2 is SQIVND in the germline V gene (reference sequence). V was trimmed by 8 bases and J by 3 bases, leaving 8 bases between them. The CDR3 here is CASYRLYEQYF. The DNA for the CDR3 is TGTGCCAGTTACAGGCTCTACGAGCAGTACTTC.

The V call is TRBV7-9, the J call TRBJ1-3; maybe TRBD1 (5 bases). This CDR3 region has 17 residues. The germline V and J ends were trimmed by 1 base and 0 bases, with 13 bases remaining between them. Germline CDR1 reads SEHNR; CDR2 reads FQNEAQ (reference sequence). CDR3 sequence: CASSLDEVGGSGNTIYF. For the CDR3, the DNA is TGTGCCAGCAGCTTAGACGAGGTCGGGGGCTCTGGAAACACCATATATTTT.

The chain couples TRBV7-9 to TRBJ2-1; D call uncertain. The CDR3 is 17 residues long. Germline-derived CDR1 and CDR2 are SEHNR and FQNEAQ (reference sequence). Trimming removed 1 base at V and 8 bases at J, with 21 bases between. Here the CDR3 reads CASSLGRLNLIWDEQFF. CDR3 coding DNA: TGTGCCAGCAGCTTAGGTCGCCTAAACCTTATTTGGGATGAGCAGTTCTTC.

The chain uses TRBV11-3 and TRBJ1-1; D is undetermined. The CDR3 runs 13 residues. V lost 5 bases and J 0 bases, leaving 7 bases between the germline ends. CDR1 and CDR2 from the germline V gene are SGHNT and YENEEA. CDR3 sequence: CASSLLLNTEAFF. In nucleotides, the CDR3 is TGTGCCAGCAGCCTCCTCCTGAACACTGAAGCTTTCTTT.

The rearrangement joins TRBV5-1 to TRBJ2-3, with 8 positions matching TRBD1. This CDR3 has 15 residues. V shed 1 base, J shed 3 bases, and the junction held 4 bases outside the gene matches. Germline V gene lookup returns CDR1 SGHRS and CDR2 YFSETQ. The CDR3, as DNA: TGCGCCAGCAGCTTGAATGGACAGGGAACAGATACGCAGTATTTT. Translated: CASSLNGQGTDTQYF.